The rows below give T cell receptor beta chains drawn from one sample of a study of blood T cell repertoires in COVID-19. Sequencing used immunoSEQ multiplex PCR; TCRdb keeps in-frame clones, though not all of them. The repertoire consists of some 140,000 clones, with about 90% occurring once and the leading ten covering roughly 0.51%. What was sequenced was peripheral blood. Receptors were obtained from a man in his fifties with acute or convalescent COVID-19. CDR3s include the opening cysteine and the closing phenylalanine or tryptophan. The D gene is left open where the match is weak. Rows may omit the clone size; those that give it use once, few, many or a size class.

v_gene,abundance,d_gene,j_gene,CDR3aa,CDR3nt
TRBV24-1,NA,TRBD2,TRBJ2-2,CATGPSGANTGELFF,TGTGCCACCGGCCCTAGCGGAGCGAACACCGGGGAGCTGTTTTTT
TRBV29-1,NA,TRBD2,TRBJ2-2,CSVGVWGAGGYTGELFF,TGCAGCGTTGGGGTCTGGGGAGCGGGGGGCTACACCGGGGAGCTGTTTTTT
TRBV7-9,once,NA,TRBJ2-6,CASSLTSFSGANVLTF,TGTGCCAGCAGCTTAACATCGTTTTCTGGGGCCAACGTCCTGACTTTC
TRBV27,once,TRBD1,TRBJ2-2,CASSLRDRDTGELFF,TGTGCCAGCAGTTTAAGGGACAGGGACACCGGGGAGCTGTTTTTT
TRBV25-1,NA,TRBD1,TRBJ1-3,CASSDSGGSSGNTIYF,TGTGCCAGCAGTGATTCAGGGGGAAGCTCTGGAAACACCATATATTTT
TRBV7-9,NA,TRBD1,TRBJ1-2,CASSLQGRWGYTF,TGTGCCAGCAGCCTACAGGGGCGGTGGGGCTACACCTTC
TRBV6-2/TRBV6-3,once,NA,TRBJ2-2,CASSQGTFGELFF,TGTGCCAGCAGCCAAGGGACTTTCGGGGAGCTGTTTTTT
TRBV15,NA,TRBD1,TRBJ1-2,CATSRESVQGYGYTF,TGTGCCACCAGCAGAGAGTCGGTACAGGGGTATGGCTACACCTTC
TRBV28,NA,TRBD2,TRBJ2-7,CASSSPASGYEQYF,TGTGCCAGCAGTTCCCCAGCTAGCGGGTACGAGCAGTACTTC
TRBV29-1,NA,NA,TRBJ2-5,CSFGYRETQYF,TGCAGCTTTGGGTATCGGGAGACCCAGTACTTC
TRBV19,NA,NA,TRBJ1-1,CASSILPDSNTEAFF,TGTGCCAGTAGTATCCTCCCTGACTCGAACACTGAAGCTTTCTTT
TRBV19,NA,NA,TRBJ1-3,CASAAGVGNTIYF,TGTGCCAGTGCGGCGGGGGTCGGAAACACCATATATTTT
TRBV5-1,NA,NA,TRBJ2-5,CASGKMIGARETQYF,TGCGCCAGCGGAAAGATGATAGGGGCCAGGGAGACCCAGTACTTC
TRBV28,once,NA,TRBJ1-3,CASSYNSGNTIYF,TGTGCCAGCAGTTACAACTCTGGAAACACCATATATTTT
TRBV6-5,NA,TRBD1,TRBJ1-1,CASSYSGTVTEAFF,TGTGCCAGCAGTTACTCTGGGACAGTTACTGAAGCTTTCTTT
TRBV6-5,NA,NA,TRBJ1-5,CASSRFNQPQHF,TGTGCCAGCAGCAGGTTCAATCAGCCCCAGCATTTT
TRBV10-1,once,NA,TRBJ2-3,CASSDLRSTDTQYF,TGCGCCAGCAGTGACCTACGGAGCACAGATACGCAGTATTTT
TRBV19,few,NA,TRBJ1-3,CASIVLGLSSGNTIYF,TGTGCCAGTATTGTGCTGGGACTCAGCTCTGGAAACACCATATATTTT
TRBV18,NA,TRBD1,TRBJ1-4,CASSPGPAGGSEKLFF,TGTGCCAGCTCACCAGGGCCGGCAGGGGGCTCTGAAAAACTGTTTTTT
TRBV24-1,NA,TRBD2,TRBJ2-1,CATSDTGGNEQFF,TGTGCCACCAGTGACACGGGGGGGAATGAGCAGTTCTTC
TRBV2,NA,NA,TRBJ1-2,CASSPGTDYGYTF,TGTGCCAGCAGCCCCGGGACTGACTATGGCTACACCTTC